Listed here are 23 T cell receptor beta chains from one sample, sequenced in a study of T cell repertoires in cytomegalovirus infection. Antigen specificity for these receptors is unknown. TCRdb redid the calling of the reads with MiXCR, one entry per CDR3 protein. Of some 320,000 distinct CDR3 sequences in the sample, about 29% were seen once. Here the sequenced sample was cultured PBMCs, taken from culture after CMV antigen stimulation. These receptors were collected from a human donor in good health (CMV status not recorded). Some clones in this sample may be carry-over from other donors' samples.

This clonotype was observed a few times. CDR3 residues: CSAHDGTGGIYGYTF. CDR3 nucleotides: TGCAGTGCTCACGACGGGACAGGGGGCATCTATGGCTACACCTTC. This chain joins TRBV20-1 and TRBJ1-2; TRBD1 aligns across 12 bases. V lost 5 bases and J lost 4; bases outside the gene matches: 8. In germline, CDR1 is DFQATT, CDR2 SNEGSKA (reference sequence). CDR3 length: 15 amino acids.

V gene TRBV5-1 combines with J gene TRBJ2-3, with TRBD1 matching 7 bases. V lost 1 base to trimming and J lost 3 bases; unmatched junction nucleotides: 5. The CDR3 consists of 15 residues. Germline loops: CDR1 SGHRS, CDR2 YFSETQ. The CDR3 coding sequence is TGCGCCAGCAGCTTGCCGGGACAGATGACAGATACGCAGTATTTT. Encoded protein: CASSLPGQMTDTQYF.

The rearrangement uses TRBV5-1 and TRBJ2-1; D might be TRBD1 or TRBD2, each matching 6 bases. V lost 3 bases, J lost 5 bases, and 12 bases lay in between. The CDR3 has 14 amino acids. Germline V gene lookup returns CDR1 SGHRS and CDR2 YFSETQ. This CDR3 is CASSWRDTNNEQFF. In DNA, the CDR3 is TGCGCCAGCAGCTGGCGGGACACAAACAATGAGCAGTTCTTC.

The chain uses TRBV12-3 or TRBV12-4 and TRBJ1-2, with 7 bases that match TRBD1. The CDR3 contains 13 residues. The junction had 10 bases not matched to a gene; V was cut back by 11 bases and J by 4 bases. CDR3 residues: CAAHRGRGYGYTF. The CDR3 bases are TGTGCCGCGCACAGGGGCCGGGGCTATGGCTACACCTTC.

J is TRBJ1-4 and V is TRBV7-9; D ambiguous. Germline CDR1 reads SEHNR; CDR2 reads FQNEAQ (reference sequence). The CDR3 extends over 15 amino acids. Trimming removed 5 bases from V and 7 bases from J, with 17 bases in between. CDR3 residues: CASSPWGKGGEKLFF. In nucleotides, the CDR3 is TGTGCCAGCAGCCCCTGGGGAAAGGGAGGTGAAAAACTGTTTTTT.

This clonotype was counted a single time. The chain couples TRBV5-1 to TRBJ2-7; D tentatively fits TRBD1 or TRBD2 (5 bases each). Per the germline V gene, CDR1 is SGHRS and CDR2 is YFSETQ. This CDR3 is built from 12 residues. V shed 1 base and J shed 9 bases, with 11 bases lying between them. The CDR3 region has the DNA TGCGCCAGCAGCTTGCAGGGAGAAGGGCAGTACTTC. It codes for CASSLQGEGQYF.

This clonotype was seen many times. The chain is built from TRBV20-1 and TRBJ2-6; tentatively, D is TRBD1 or TRBD2 (5 bases each). CDR3 length: 18 amino acids. Germline V gives CDR1 DFQATT, CDR2 SNEGSKA (reference sequence). Trimming left V 1 base short and J 0 bases short, with 16 bases between. CDR3 sequence: CSARGGWGSHSGANVLTF. DNA of the CDR3: TGCAGTGCTAGAGGGGGGTGGGGTTCCCACTCTGGGGCCAACGTCCTGACTTTC.

This clonotype was seen more than once but under ten times. The chain joins TRBV19 to TRBJ1-2, with 9 bases identical to TRBD1. This CDR3 contains 17 residues. V lost 2 bases to trimming and J lost 3 bases; unmatched junction nucleotides: 10. The germline CDR1 and CDR2 sequences are LNHDA and SQIVND (reference sequence). CDR3 nucleotides: TGTGCCAGTAGTATACCCCCCGGGACAGGGACGCACTATGGCTACACCTTC. Translating it yields CASSIPPGTGTHYGYTF. Combining the CDR3 with reference TRBV19 and TRBJ1-2 gives the whole variable domain DGGITQSPKYLFRKEGQNVTLSCEQNLNHDAMYWYRQDPGQGLRLIYYSQIVNDFQKGDIAEGYSVSREKKESFPLTVTSAQKNPTAFYLCASSIPPGTGTHYGYTFGSGTRLTVV.

At least ten counts were recorded for this clonotype. The CDR3 region has the DNA TGTGCCAGCAGTTCAGGGGCGGGGGAGCAGTACTTC. Its translation: CASSSGAGEQYF. The chain links TRBV12-3 or TRBV12-4 to TRBJ2-7; D tentatively fits TRBD1 or TRBD2 (6 bases each). This CDR3 is built from 12 residues. Trimming removed 4 bases from V and 7 bases from J, with 11 bases in between.

This clonotype occurred a few times. V gene TRBV27 combines with J gene TRBJ2-1; 8 nucleotides align to TRBD1. The J segment lost 5 bases and the V segment lost 5 bases, leaving 11 bases of the junction unmatched. This CDR3 has 16 amino acids. Per germline, CDR1 MNHEY and CDR2 SMNVEV (reference sequence). CDR3 region: CASSPRTGWRHNEQFF. CDR3 coding DNA: TGTGCCAGCAGTCCCCGGACAGGGTGGAGACACAATGAGCAGTTCTTC.

This clonotype occurred a few times. The gene calls are TRBV30 and TRBJ2-1, with 7 bases aligning to TRBD1. Germline CDR1 reads GTSNPN; CDR2 reads SVGIG (reference sequence). Losses at the gene ends were 2 bases for V and 9 bases for J; bases not matched to a gene: 13. The CDR3 length is 15 residues. In DNA form, the CDR3 reads TGTGCCTGGAGTCCACGAGGCTTAGCAGGGGGTGAGCAGTTCTTC. Its protein product is CAWSPRGLAGGEQFF.

This clonotype appeared many times. The rearrangement links TRBV27 to TRBJ1-3; D is unresolved. This CDR3 contains 14 residues. The germline CDR1 and CDR2 sequences are MNHEY and SMNVEV (reference sequence). The V gene lost 8 bases and the J gene lost 4 bases, with 15 bases spanning the gap. CDR3 region: CASGSPAEGNTIYF. The CDR3 DNA reads TGTGCCAGCGGAAGTCCGGCAGAGGGAAACACCATATATTTT.

This sequence joins TRBV7-3 and TRBJ2-1, with 12 bases that match TRBD2. The CDR3 is 15 amino acids. Trimming removed 5 bases from V and 8 bases from J; junction bases left unmatched: 7. The V gene's germline CDR1 is SGHTA and CDR2 FQGTGA. CDR3 coding DNA: TGTGCCAGCAGCCCTACTAGCGGGAGGTCCGATGAGCAGTTCTTC. Protein: CASSPTSGRSDEQFF.

The V gene is TRBV28, the J gene TRBJ1-2; the D gene is possibly TRBD1 (5 bases). The CDR3 loop spans 15 amino acids. Germline V gene data show CDR1 as MDHEN and CDR2 as SYDVKM. V dropped 6 bases and J dropped 8 bases, with 22 bases sitting between them. CDR3 DNA: TGTGCCAGCAGCTTAAACCGGGTCCAGGGCCAGGGCTACACCTTC. It is translated as CASSLNRVQGQGYTF.

J is TRBJ2-2 and V is TRBV5-4; D is unresolved. The CDR3 totals 17 residues. Trimming pared 2 bases from V and 1 base from J, leaving 15 bases between. Germline CDR1 is SGHNT and CDR2 is YYREEE (reference sequence). This CDR3 is CASSFAVGPLNTGELFF. The CDR3 DNA is TGTGCCAGCAGCTTCGCCGTCGGCCCCCTGAACACCGGGGAGCTGTTTTTT.

J is TRBJ2-5 and V is TRBV7-9; D gene ambiguous. Germline V gene lookup returns CDR1 SEHNR and CDR2 FQNEAQ (reference sequence). This CDR3 has 15 residues. V gave up 5 bases and J gave up 5 bases, with 18 bases separating them. The CDR3 sequence is CASSPLLGLGETQYF. In DNA, the CDR3 is TGTGCCAGCAGCCCGCTCTTAGGGCTAGGGGAGACCCAGTACTTC. Full variable domain (outside the CDR3, taken from reference TRBV7-9 and TRBJ2-5): DTGVSQNPRHKITKRGQNVTFRCDPISEHNRLYWYRQTLGQGPEFLTYFQNEAQLEKSRLLSDRFSAERPKGSFSTLEIQRTEQGDSAMYLCASSPLLGLGETQYFGPGTRLLVL.

In DNA form, the CDR3 reads TGTGCCAGCAGCCCCAAGGGGGGGTACAATCAGCCCCAGCATTTT. Its translation: CASSPKGGYNQPQHF. The chain uses TRBV7-9 and TRBJ1-5, with D possibly TRBD1 on 6 matching bases. V was clipped by 5 bases and J by 3 bases, with 14 bases between them. The CDR3 extends over 15 amino acids. CDR1 SEHNR and CDR2 FQNEAQ come from the germline V gene (reference sequence).

The rearrangement uses TRBV6-6 and TRBJ1-5, with D perhaps TRBD1 (6 bases). The CDR3 sequence is 17 residues long. The V and J ends lost 4 bases and 2 bases respectively, with 18 bases between them. Germline loops: CDR1 MNHNY, CDR2 SVGAGI (reference sequence). This CDR3 is CASSSLPRGPGNQPQHF. The CDR3 bases are TGTGCCAGCAGTTCCCTCCCCAGGGGTCCAGGCAATCAGCCCCAGCATTTT.

A few counts support this clonotype. The chain combines TRBV12-3 or TRBV12-4 with TRBJ2-7, with 11 bases identical to TRBD2. The CDR3 runs to 15 residues. Unmatched junction bases numbered 6, after V lost 4 bases and J lost 4 bases. CDR3 amino acids: CASSSHSGGAYEQYF. The DNA of the CDR3 is TGTGCCAGCAGTTCCCATAGCGGGGGGGCTTACGAGCAGTACTTC.

The chain couples TRBV20-1 to TRBJ2-7; 7 bases line up with TRBD2. The germline V gene has CDR1 DFQATT and CDR2 SNEGSKA (reference sequence). The CDR3 contains 15 residues. J was trimmed by 5 bases and V by 0 bases; bases with no gene match: 10. In DNA form, the CDR3 reads TGCAGTGCTAGAGATGCCGCCGGGGGGATCCACGAGCAGTACTTC. As protein: CSARDAAGGIHEQYF.

This clonotype was detected only once. CDR3 bases: TGTGCCAGCGTCTCCACCGGGAGGTTCCCAGATACGCAGTATTTT. This sequence encodes CASVSTGRFPDTQYF. The chain has TRBV6-4 and TRBJ2-3; 7 bases match TRBD2. The CDR3 spans 15 residues. Germline values: CDR1 MRHNA, CDR2 SNTAGT. V lost 8 bases and J lost 4; bases outside the gene matches: 12.

The chain has TRBV12-3 or TRBV12-4 and TRBJ2-5, with 9 bases that match TRBD1. The V and J ends lost 6 bases and 3 bases, in that order; junction bases with no gene match: 5. This CDR3 is 14 amino acids long. CDR3 DNA: TGTGCCAGCAGAACGACAGGGGGAAAAGAGACCCAGTACTTC. Translation: CASRTTGGKETQYF.

This clonotype has only a few counts. The rearrangement links TRBV20-1 to TRBJ2-3; the D gene is possibly TRBD2 (6 bases). The ends were cut back, 5 bases at V and 6 bases at J, with 18 bases in the middle. CDR3 length equals 14 residues. The germline V gene has CDR1 DFQATT and CDR2 SNEGSKA (reference sequence). CDR3 protein: CSAAGLIFEDTQYF. CDR3 DNA sequence: TGCAGTGCTGCGGGACTTATTTTTGAGGATACGCAGTATTTT.